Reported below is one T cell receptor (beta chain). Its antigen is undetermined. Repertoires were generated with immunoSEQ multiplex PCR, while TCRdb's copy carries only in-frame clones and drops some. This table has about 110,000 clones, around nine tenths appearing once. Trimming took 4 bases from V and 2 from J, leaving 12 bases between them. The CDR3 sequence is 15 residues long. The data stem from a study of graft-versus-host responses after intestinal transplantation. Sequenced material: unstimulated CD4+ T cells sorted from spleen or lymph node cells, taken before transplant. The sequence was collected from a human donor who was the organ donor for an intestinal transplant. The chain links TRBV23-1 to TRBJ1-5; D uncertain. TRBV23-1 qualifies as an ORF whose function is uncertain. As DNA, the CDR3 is TGCGCCAGCAGTCTGTCGCAGGAAGGCAATCAGCCCCAGCATTTT. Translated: CASSLSQEGNQPQHF.